This T cell receptor beta chain was identified in a study of vaccination effects on CD4 cells after COVID-19. Expansion with viral peptide pools was applied to antigen-specific CD4+ T cells by the ViraFEST assay prior to sequencing. Cultured cells yielded isolated CD4+ T cells after nine to ten days. This individual contracted SARS-CoV-2 between March and December 2020, as verified by PCR. The table came from immunoSEQ multiplex PCR; TCRdb's copy has only in-frame clones and leaves some out. The sample has under 55,000 clones, more than 60% seen once; the top ten hold under 40%. This CDR3 spans 15 amino acids. Losses at the gene ends were 5 bases for V and 5 bases for J; bases not matched to a gene: 7. Germline-derived CDR1 and CDR2 are MNHEY and SVGAGI. Remarks on this clone: Its antigen remains unidentified.

The material sequenced was CD4+ T cells from PBMCs cultured with a peptide pool, taken before COVID-19 vaccination. The source is a human donor who had a prior SARS-CoV-2 infection. The V call is TRBV6-5, the J call TRBJ2-2; 8 nucleotides match TRBD2. As DNA, the CDR3 is TGTGCCAGCAGTCAGAGCGGGAGTTGGACCGGGGAGCTGTTTTTT. It translates to CASSQSGSWTGELFF.